The rows below give T cell receptor beta chains drawn from one sample of a study of T cell responses to AZD1222 COVID-19 vaccine. Some clones are missing from TCRdb's copy, which holds only in-frame ones; the method was immunoSEQ multiplex PCR. The table includes under 150,000 clones, 85% to 90% detected once. The sample consisted of peripheral blood, taken on day 0 of AZD1222 vaccination. Receptor source: an adult in good health. Both conserved end residues are part of each CDR3. Each record gives: D gene, CDR3 length, V gene, J gene, clone size, CDR3 DNA, CDR3 protein. The D gene is left open where the match is weak. Where a row states a size, it is once, few, many or the class of an expanded clone; other rows omit it.

D gene: TRBD1; CDR3 length: 14; V gene: TRBV9; J gene: TRBJ1-2; clone size: -; CDR3 DNA: TGTGCCAGCAGCGTCGGACAGGCGATCTATGGCTACACCTTC; CDR3 protein: CASSVGQAIYGYTF
D gene: -; CDR3 length: 12; V gene: TRBV6-5; J gene: TRBJ2-1; clone size: -; CDR3 DNA: TGTGCCAGCAGTAGGGGGGGCAATGAGCAGTTCTTC; CDR3 protein: CASSRGGNEQFF
D gene: -; CDR3 length: 15; V gene: TRBV5-5; J gene: TRBJ1-3; clone size: -; CDR3 DNA: TGTGCCAGCAGCGGAGGGACGATCTCTGGAAACACCATATATTTT; CDR3 protein: CASSGGTISGNTIYF
D gene: -; CDR3 length: 16; V gene: TRBV9; J gene: TRBJ2-3; clone size: -; CDR3 DNA: TGTGCCAGCAGAGGTAGCGGGACAGGGAGCCCAGATACGCAGTATTTT; CDR3 protein: CASRGSGTGSPDTQYF
D gene: TRBD2; CDR3 length: 14; V gene: TRBV18; J gene: TRBJ2-3; clone size: -; CDR3 DNA: TGTGCCAGCTCTCGGACTAGAAGCACAGATACGCAGTATTTT; CDR3 protein: CASSRTRSTDTQYF
D gene: TRBD1; CDR3 length: 17; V gene: TRBV5-1; J gene: TRBJ2-2; clone size: -; CDR3 DNA: TGCGCCAGCAGCTTGAACCTGGACAGGGGAGGGAACGGGGAGCTGTTTTTT; CDR3 protein: CASSLNLDRGGNGELFF
D gene: -; CDR3 length: 14; V gene: TRBV9; J gene: TRBJ1-2; clone size: -; CDR3 DNA: TGTGCCAGCAGCCCCCGGACAGATAACTATGGCTACACCTTC; CDR3 protein: CASSPRTDNYGYTF
D gene: -; CDR3 length: 14; V gene: TRBV6-2/TRBV6-3; J gene: TRBJ2-4; clone size: -; CDR3 DNA: TGTGCCAGCAGCGATGGCCTACCCCGTGACATTCAGTACTTC; CDR3 protein: CASSDGLPRDIQYF
D gene: TRBD1; CDR3 length: 15; V gene: TRBV19; J gene: TRBJ2-3; clone size: few; CDR3 DNA: TGTGCCAGTAGTATCGGGACAGGGGGTCCAGATACGCAGTATTTT; CDR3 protein: CASSIGTGGPDTQYF
D gene: -; CDR3 length: 15; V gene: TRBV7-9; J gene: TRBJ1-1; clone size: -; CDR3 DNA: TGTGCCAGCAGCTTAGCGGAATTTAGGAACACTGAAGCTTTCTTT; CDR3 protein: CASSLAEFRNTEAFF